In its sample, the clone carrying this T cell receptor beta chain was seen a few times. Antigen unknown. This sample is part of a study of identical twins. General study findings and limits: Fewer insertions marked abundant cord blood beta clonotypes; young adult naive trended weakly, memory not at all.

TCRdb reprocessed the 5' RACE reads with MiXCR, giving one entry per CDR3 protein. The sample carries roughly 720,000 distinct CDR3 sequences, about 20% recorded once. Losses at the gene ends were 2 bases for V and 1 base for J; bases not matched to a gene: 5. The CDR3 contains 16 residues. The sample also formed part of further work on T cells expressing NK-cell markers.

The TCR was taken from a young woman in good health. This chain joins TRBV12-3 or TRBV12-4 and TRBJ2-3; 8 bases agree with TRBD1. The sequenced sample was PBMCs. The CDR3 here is CASSLRGTGRTDTQYF. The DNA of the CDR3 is TGTGCCAGCAGTTTAAGGGGGACAGGCCGCACAGATACGCAGTATTTT.